These 22 T cell receptor beta chains came from one sample sequenced in a study of T cells expressing NK-cell markers. TCRdb derives one entry per CDR3 protein from the 5' RACE reads, leaving out DNA. Here the sample table reports about 260,000 distinct CDR3 sequences. The sequenced sample consisted of blood T cells: a sorted CD56 or NKG2C T cell subset, CD4+ or CD8+ T cells, or bulk PBMC T cells (not recorded which). The receptors derive from a woman aged 18 to 75 in good health.

The chain is built from TRBV5-6 and TRBJ2-2; without DNA, the TCRdb call of TRBD2 cannot be checked. Germline V gives CDR1 SGHDT, CDR2 YYEEEE. This CDR3 comprises 16 residues. The CDR3: CASSLVTSSGLRELFF. The full variable domain, rest sourced from reference TRBV5-6 and TRBJ2-2, is DAGVTQSPTHLIKTRGQQVTLRCSPKSGHDTVSWYQQALGQGPQFIFQYYEEEERQRGNFPDRFSGHQFPNYSSELNVNALLLGDSALYLCASSLVTSSGLRELFFGEGSRLTVL.

The rearrangement joins TRBV27 to TRBJ2-3. Germline CDR1 reads MNHEY; CDR2 reads SMNVEV (reference sequence). This CDR3 contains 14 residues. The CDR3 sequence: CASSLQDTSDTQYF.

The J gene is TRBJ2-1, the V gene TRBV5-1; the D call of TRBD1 rests on TCRdb alone, since no DNA is present to check it. This CDR3 comprises 14 residues. CDR1 and CDR2 (germline): SGHRS, YFSETQ. CDR3: CASSPGGRHNEQFF.

The chain joins TRBV20-1 to TRBJ1-4; as DNA is missing, the TRBD1 call by TCRdb cannot be tested. The CDR3 consists of 14 residues. Germline-derived CDR1 and CDR2 are DFQATT and SNEGSKA (reference sequence). CDR3: CSAARQGANEKLFF.

The CDR3 sequence: CASSPKRDNTQYF. This chain links TRBV18 with TRBJ2-3. Germline V gene lookup returns CDR1 KGHSH and CDR2 LQKENI. CDR3 length equals 13 residues.

The chain links TRBV12-3 or TRBV12-4 to TRBJ1-3. The CDR3 spans 13 residues. The CDR3 reads CASGMNGGNTIYF.

V gene TRBV20-1 combines with J gene TRBJ2-6. Germline V gives CDR1 DFQATT, CDR2 SNEGSKA (reference sequence). The CDR3 contains 15 residues. CDR3 amino acids: CSARQVSSGANVLTF.

The V and J genes are TRBV11-2 and TRBJ2-2. The CDR3 consists of 13 residues. CDR1 and CDR2 from the germline V gene are SGHAT and FQNNGV. The CDR3 protein is CASSFLSEGELFF.

The chain links TRBV5-1 to TRBJ1-2. The CDR3 sequence is 14 residues long. CDR1 and CDR2 from the germline V gene are SGHRS and YFSETQ. The CDR3 reads CASSGGRREYGYTF.

The chain couples TRBV7-2 to TRBJ2-7; TCRdb picks TRBD2, but there is no DNA to check that call. This CDR3 comprises 17 residues. Per germline, CDR1 SGHTA and CDR2 FQGNSA. The chain's CDR3 is CASSPRLAGDVSHEQYF.

J is TRBJ2-7 and V is TRBV4-1; the D call from TCRdb, TRBD2, cannot be confirmed without DNA. The length of the CDR3 is 16 residues. Germline CDR1 is MGHRA and CDR2 is YSYEKL. This CDR3 reads CASSQDPPRSGRTQYF.

This rearrangement joins TRBV12-3 or TRBV12-4 to TRBJ2-5; TCRdb names TRBD1, which stays unverified in the absence of DNA. The CDR3 extends over 15 amino acids. CDR3 region: CASSFEASGLETQYF.

The rearrangement joins TRBV5-1 to TRBJ2-1; absent DNA, TCRdb's TRBD2 call cannot be checked. Germline CDR1 and CDR2: SGHRS and YFSETQ. CDR3 length: 17 residues. CDR3: CASSLVYGTSEHNEQFF.

The genes are TRBV11-3 and TRBJ2-3; TCRdb calls TRBD2, which cannot be checked without DNA. Germline CDR1 and CDR2: SGHNT and YENEEA. The CDR3 totals 14 residues. The CDR3 sequence: CASSLAGATDTQYF.

The chain carries TRBV11-2 and TRBJ1-2. CDR1 is SGHAT, CDR2 FQNNGV, per germline. The CDR3 length is 18 residues. Here the CDR3 reads CATKDQGPLRGWYYGYTF.

The V and J genes are TRBV7-2 and TRBJ2-1; TCRdb's D call, TRBD2, is unchecked because there is no DNA. Germline assignment: CDR1 SGHTA and CDR2 FQGNSA. CDR3 length equals 17 residues. The CDR3 sequence is CASSFSSGLSSYNEQFF.

The chain employs TRBV5-1 and TRBJ2-5. Germline-derived CDR1 and CDR2 are SGHRS and YFSETQ. This CDR3 contains 11 residues. The CDR3 loop reads CASSLEETQYF.

V usage is TRBV4-1 and J usage is TRBJ2-7; TCRdb's D call, TRBD2, is unchecked because there is no DNA. Germline V CDR1 and CDR2: MGHRA, YSYEKL. This CDR3 contains 16 residues. CDR3 sequence: CASSQVLAGGSYEQYF.

The chain links TRBV20-1 to TRBJ2-3; absent DNA, TCRdb's TRBD1 call cannot be checked. The CDR3 sequence is 14 residues long. Germline CDR1 and CDR2: DFQATT and SNEGSKA (reference sequence). CDR3 amino acids: CSASGRQGFDTQYF.

The chain has TRBV12-3 or TRBV12-4 and TRBJ2-3. CDR3 length: 14 amino acids. This CDR3 reads CASSFRASTDTQYF.

The chain links TRBV12-3 or TRBV12-4 to TRBJ1-5; no DNA is available, so the TRBD1 call from TCRdb remains unchecked. The length of the CDR3 is 16 residues. The CDR3 loop reads CASSFGSGQGNQPQHF.

The chain joins TRBV20-1 to TRBJ2-7. From germline, CDR1 is DFQATT and CDR2 SNEGSKA (reference sequence). This CDR3 spans 11 amino acids. CDR3 residues: CSASTGYEQYF.